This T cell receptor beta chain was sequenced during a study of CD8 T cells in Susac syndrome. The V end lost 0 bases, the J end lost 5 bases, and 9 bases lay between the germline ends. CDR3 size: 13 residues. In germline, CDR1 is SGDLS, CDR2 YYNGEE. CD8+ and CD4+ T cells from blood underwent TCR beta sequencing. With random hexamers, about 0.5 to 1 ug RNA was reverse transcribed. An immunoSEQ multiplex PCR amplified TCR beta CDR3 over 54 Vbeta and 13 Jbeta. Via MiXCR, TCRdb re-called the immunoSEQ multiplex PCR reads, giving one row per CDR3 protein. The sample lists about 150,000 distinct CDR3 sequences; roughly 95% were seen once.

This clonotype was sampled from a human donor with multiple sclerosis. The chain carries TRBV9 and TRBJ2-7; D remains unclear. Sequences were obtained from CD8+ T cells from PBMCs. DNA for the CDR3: TGTGCCAGCAGCGTAGGACGCAACGACGAGCAGTACTTC. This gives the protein CASSVGRNDEQYF.